The present entry profiles one T cell receptor beta chain with its context. This CDR3 contains 14 residues. V shed 5 bases and J shed 5 bases, with 15 bases lying between them. Germline V gene lookup returns CDR1 LNHDA and CDR2 SQIVND (reference sequence). The record originates from a study of blood T cell repertoires in COVID-19. Study information: Researchers got acute and convalescent COVID-19 samples from the United States, Italy and Spain.

The assay was immunoSEQ multiplex PCR, and TCRdb's table has in-frame clones only and misses some. The sample consists of some 120,000 clones, approximately 80% of them appearing once. This TCR was sampled from a human donor in a cohort sampled during active COVID-19. The sample taken for sequencing was peripheral blood. The J gene is TRBJ1-2, the V gene TRBV19, with D unresolved. The DNA for the CDR3 is TGTGCCAGTAGTCGCGACAAGGAATCGTATGGCTACACCTTC. It yields the protein CASSRDKESYGYTF.